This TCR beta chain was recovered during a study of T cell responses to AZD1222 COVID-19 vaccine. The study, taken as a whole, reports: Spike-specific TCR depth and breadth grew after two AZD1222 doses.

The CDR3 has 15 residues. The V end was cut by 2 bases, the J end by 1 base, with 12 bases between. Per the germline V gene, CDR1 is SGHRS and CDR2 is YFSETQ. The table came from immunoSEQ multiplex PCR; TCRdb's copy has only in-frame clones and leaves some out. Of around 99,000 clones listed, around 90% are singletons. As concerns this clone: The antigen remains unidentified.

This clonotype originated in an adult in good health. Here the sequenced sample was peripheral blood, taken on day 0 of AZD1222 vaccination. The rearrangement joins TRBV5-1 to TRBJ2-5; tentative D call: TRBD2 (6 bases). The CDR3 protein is CASSFAGRGQETQYF. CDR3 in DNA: TGCGCCAGCAGCTTTGCAGGGCGGGGCCAAGAGACCCAGTACTTC.